This T cell receptor beta chain is from a study of OX40 agonist ivuxolimab in advanced cancers. Concerning this clone itself: Other DNA sequences within the sample encode an identical CDR3.

The CDR3 consists of 12 residues. Germline V gene lookup returns CDR1 MNHNY and CDR2 SVGAGI (reference sequence). V shed 0 bases and J shed 4 bases, with 3 bases lying between them. Assay: immunoSEQ multiplex PCR; the TCRdb copy retains only in-frame clones and omits some. The table includes approximately 90,000 clones, under 95% detected once. The TCR originated in an adult with an advanced solid tumor such as melanoma, head and neck, liver or kidney cancer. This specimen was CD4+ or CD8+ T cells sorted from blood, taken in a trial of the OX40 agonist ivuxolimab. V is TRBV6-6 and J is TRBJ2-5; D not resolved. The CDR3: CASSYSGETQYF. The CDR3 region has the DNA TGTGCCAGCAGTTACTCTGGAGAGACCCAGTACTTC.